The 12 T cell receptor beta chains below were found in one sample sequenced in a study of T cell responses to AZD1222 COVID-19 vaccine. TCRdb's copy holds only in-frame clones and misses some; the assay was immunoSEQ multiplex PCR. The table has 70,000 to 95,000 clones, under 95% seen once; the top ten hold 28%. Material: peripheral blood, obtained 28 days after the second AZD1222 dose. The receptors were gathered from an adult who received the AZD1222 COVID-19 vaccine.

The chain couples TRBV9 to TRBJ2-7; D is perhaps TRBD2 (6 bases). CDR1 is SGDLS, CDR2 YYNGEE, per germline. Trimming left V 0 bases short and J 2 bases short, with 9 bases between. The length of the CDR3 is 14 residues. The CDR3 reads CASSVGGEPYEQYF. DNA of the CDR3: TGTGCCAGCAGCGTAGGGGGGGAGCCCTACGAGCAGTACTTC.

V gene TRBV9 combines with J gene TRBJ2-7; D could derive from TRBD1 or TRBD2 (5 bases each). V was trimmed by 7 bases and J by 2 bases, leaving 10 bases between them. This CDR3 is 12 amino acids long. Germline assignment: CDR1 SGDLS and CDR2 YYNGEE. The CDR3 DNA is TGTGCCAGCGGCCGGGACGCCTACGAGCAGTACTTC. Translation gives CASGRDAYEQYF.

The gene calls are TRBV6-2 or TRBV6-3 and TRBJ1-5, with TRBD1 matching over 8 bases. V shed 4 bases, J shed 0 bases, and the junction held 2 bases outside the gene matches. The CDR3 runs 15 residues. Germline V gene sequence: CDR1 MNHEY, CDR2 SVGEGT. The CDR3 DNA reads as TGTGCCAGCAGTTGGACAGGGAATAGCAATCAGCCCCAGCATTTT. Protein product: CASSWTGNSNQPQHF.

The chain is built from TRBV7-2 and TRBJ2-2; a possible D gene is TRBD1 (5 bases). V lost 5 bases, J lost 1 base, and 11 bases lay in between. There are 15 residues in the CDR3. Germline-derived CDR1 and CDR2 are SGHTA and FQGNSA. The CDR3 sequence is CASSLGAGNTGELFF. DNA of the CDR3: TGTGCCAGCAGCCTAGGGGCAGGGAACACCGGGGAGCTGTTTTTT.

The V and J genes are TRBV28 and TRBJ1-5; TRBD1 aligns across 10 bases. Unmatched junction bases numbered 8, after V lost 6 bases and J lost 3 bases. Per germline, CDR1 MDHEN and CDR2 SYDVKM. The CDR3 extends over 16 amino acids. CDR3 region: CASRGDRGLVNQPQHF. The CDR3 region has the DNA TGTGCCAGCAGGGGGGACAGGGGACTCGTCAATCAGCCCCAGCATTTT.

The chain carries TRBV9 and TRBJ2-2, with TRBD2 matching 9 bases. CDR3 length: 13 residues. After removal of 3 bases from V and 7 bases from J, the junction contained 1 base not matched to a gene. Germline CDR1 reads SGDLS; CDR2 reads YYNGEE. Here the CDR3 DNA reads TGTGCCAGCAGCGGGACTAGCGACGGGGAGCTGTTTTTT. It yields the protein CASSGTSDGELFF.

The rearrangement uses TRBV21-1 and TRBJ1-3. TRBV21-1 is recorded as a pseudogene. This CDR3 contains 17 residues. In nucleotides, the CDR3 is TGTGCCAGCAGCAAAGTGGCAGCCGCTTTCTCTGGAAACACCATATATTTT. It encodes CASSKVAAAFSGNTIYF.

The chain recombines TRBV6-2 or TRBV6-3 with TRBJ2-7; D gene uncertain. V lost 1 base and J lost 2, with 15 bases in between. CDR1 and CDR2 from the germline V gene are MNHEY and SVGEGT. The CDR3 consists of 16 residues. The CDR3 region has the DNA TGTGCCAGCAGTTACTTGGCTAACCTGGGGACCTACGAGCAGTACTTC. This sequence encodes CASSYLANLGTYEQYF.

The rearrangement joins TRBV7-3 to TRBJ2-3, with D possibly being TRBD2 (5 bases). Trimming cost V 4 bases and J 3 bases, with 11 bases left between them. Germline values: CDR1 SGHTA, CDR2 FQGTGA. CDR3 length: 14 residues. CDR3 region: CASSSSRGTDTQYF. For the CDR3, the DNA is TGTGCCAGCAGCTCGTCGCGAGGGACAGATACGCAGTATTTT. Combining the CDR3 with reference TRBV7-3 and TRBJ2-3 gives the whole variable domain GAGVSQTPSNKVTEKGKYVELRCDPISGHTALYWYRQSLGQGPEFLIYFQGTGAADDSGLPNDRFFAVRPEGSVSTLKIQRTERGDSAVYLCASSSSRGTDTQYFGPGTRLTVL.

The chain joins TRBV24-1 to TRBJ2-3; 11 bases are shared with TRBD2. The V segment lost 3 bases and the J segment 6 bases; nucleotides outside the gene matches: 10. CDR3 size: 17 residues. Germline-derived CDR1 and CDR2 are KGHDR and SFDVKD. The CDR3 nucleotides are TGTGCCACCAGTGATGCTGGGACTAGCGGAGTCATGGATACGCAGTATTTT. Translating gives CATSDAGTSGVMDTQYF.

The chain is built from TRBV2 and TRBJ1-1; D not resolved. This CDR3 is built from 11 residues. CDR1 and CDR2 (germline): SNHLY, FYNNEI. V lost 1 base and J lost 7, with 4 bases in between. The CDR3 region has the DNA TGTGCCAGCAGTGAAGGAGATGAAGCTTTCTTT. Translation gives CASSEGDEAFF.

V usage is TRBV30 and J usage is TRBJ2-7; tentatively, D is TRBD1 (6 bases). Germline CDR1 reads GTSNPN; CDR2 reads SVGIG (reference sequence). This CDR3 comprises 14 residues. Trimming took off 3 bases at V and 2 bases at J, with 14 bases between the two ends. CDR3 sequence: CAWRLQGRTYEQYF. For the CDR3, the DNA is TGTGCCTGGAGGTTGCAGGGGCGTACCTACGAGCAGTACTTC.